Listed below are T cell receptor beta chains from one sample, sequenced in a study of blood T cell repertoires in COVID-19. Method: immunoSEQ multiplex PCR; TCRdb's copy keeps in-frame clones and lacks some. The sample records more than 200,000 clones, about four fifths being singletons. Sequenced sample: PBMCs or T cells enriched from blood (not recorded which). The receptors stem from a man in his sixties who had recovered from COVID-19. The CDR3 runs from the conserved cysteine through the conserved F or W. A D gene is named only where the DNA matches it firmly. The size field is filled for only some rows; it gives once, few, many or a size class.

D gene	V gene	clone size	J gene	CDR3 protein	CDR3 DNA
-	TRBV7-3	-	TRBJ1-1	CASSLGHSSTEAFF	TGTGCCAGCAGCTTAGGTCACAGTAGCACTGAAGCTTTCTTT
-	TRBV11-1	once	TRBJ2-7	CASSKIQGSYEQYF	TGTGCCAGCAGCAAAATTCAGGGGTCCTACGAGCAGTACTTC
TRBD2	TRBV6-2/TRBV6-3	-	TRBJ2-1	CASSYSLAGDSLSYNEQFF	TGTGCCAGCAGTTACTCGCTAGCGGGGGATTCCCTCTCCTACAATGAGCAGTTCTTC
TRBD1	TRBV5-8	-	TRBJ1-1	CASSSGQGGHTEAFF	TGTGCCAGCAGCTCTGGACAGGGGGGACACACTGAAGCTTTCTTT
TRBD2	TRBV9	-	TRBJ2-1	CASSVVSGGALGYNEQFF	TGTGCCAGCAGCGTAGTTAGCGGGGGGGCCTTGGGATACAATGAGCAGTTCTTC
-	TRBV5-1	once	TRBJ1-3	CASSPGELNTIYF	TGCGCCAGCAGCCCAGGGGAGTTAAACACCATATATTTT
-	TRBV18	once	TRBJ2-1	CASSPARGAPHEQFF	TGTGCCAGCTCACCAGCCCGGGGGGCCCCTCATGAGCAGTTCTTC
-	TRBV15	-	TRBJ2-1	CATSRDRGFGDEQFF	TGTGCCACCAGCAGAGATCGGGGGTTCGGCGATGAGCAGTTCTTC
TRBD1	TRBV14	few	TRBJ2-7	CASSQEQGTLGEQYF	TGTGCCAGCAGCCAAGAACAGGGGACCCTCGGCGAGCAGTACTTC
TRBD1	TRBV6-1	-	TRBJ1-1	CASSEAWTGGRAEAFF	TGTGCCAGCAGTGAAGCCTGGACAGGGGGCCGGGCTGAAGCTTTCTTT
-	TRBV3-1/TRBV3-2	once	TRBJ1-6	CASSQAGVNSPLHF	TGTGCCAGCAGCCAAGCAGGGGTTAATTCACCCCTCCACTTT
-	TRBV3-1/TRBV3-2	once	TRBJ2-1	CASSHPLGGVSSYNEQFF	TGTGCCAGCAGCCACCCCCTGGGCGGGGTTAGCTCCTACAATGAGCAGTTCTTC
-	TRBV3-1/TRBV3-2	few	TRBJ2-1	CASSQAGTSNEQFF	TGTGCCAGCAGCCAAGCCGGGACTTCCAATGAGCAGTTCTTC
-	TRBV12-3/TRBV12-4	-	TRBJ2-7	CASGSPGFYEQYF	TGTGCCAGCGGCTCCCCGGGTTTTTACGAGCAGTACTTC
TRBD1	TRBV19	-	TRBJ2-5	CASSQQGAETQYF	TGTGCCAGTAGTCAACAGGGGGCAGAGACCCAGTACTTC
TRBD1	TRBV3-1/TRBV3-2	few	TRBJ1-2	CASSQDPGSRQGVYGYTF	TGTGCCAGCAGCCAAGATCCCGGGTCTCGGCAGGGGGTCTATGGCTACACCTTC
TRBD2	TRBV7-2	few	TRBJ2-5	CASSLGWQGRAQYF	TGTGCCAGCAGCTTAGGCTGGCAAGGGAGGGCCCAGTACTTC
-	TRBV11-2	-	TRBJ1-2	CASSWGGNGYTF	TGTGCCAGCAGCTGGGGGGGGAATGGCTACACCTTC
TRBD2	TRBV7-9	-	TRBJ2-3	CASSLQRGGQFVDTQYF	TGTGCCAGCAGCTTACAGCGGGGGGGCCAGTTTGTAGATACGCAGTATTTT
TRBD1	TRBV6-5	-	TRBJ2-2	CASSKRTGGFGELFF	TGTGCCAGCAGTAAGAGGACAGGGGGCTTCGGGGAGCTGTTTTTT
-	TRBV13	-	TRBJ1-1	CASSVYRATEAFF	TGTGCCAGCAGCGTTTACAGGGCGACTGAAGCTTTCTTT
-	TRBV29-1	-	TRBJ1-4	CSVQGMGEKLFF	TGCAGCGTTCAGGGGATGGGTGAAAAACTGTTTTTT
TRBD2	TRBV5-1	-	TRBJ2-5	CASSLPGLTSGGGQETQYF	TGCGCCAGCAGCTTACCCGGGCTCACTAGCGGAGGGGGCCAAGAGACCCAGTACTTC
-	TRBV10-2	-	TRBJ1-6	CASGNTGYSSYNSPLHF	TGCGCCAGCGGAAACACAGGTTATAGCTCCTATAATTCACCCCTCCACTTT
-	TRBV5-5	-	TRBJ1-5	CASSLEPRQPQHF	TGTGCCAGCAGCTTGGAACCCCGGCAGCCCCAGCATTTT
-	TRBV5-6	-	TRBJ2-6	CASSRTRRRSGANVLTF	TGTGCCAGCAGCCGAACTAGACGGCGCTCTGGGGCCAACGTCCTGACTTTC
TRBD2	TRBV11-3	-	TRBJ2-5	CASSSSGGRRETQYF	TGTGCCAGCAGCTCTAGCGGGGGGCGCCGGGAGACCCAGTACTTC
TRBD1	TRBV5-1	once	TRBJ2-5	CASSPEGRGQWETQYF	TGCGCCAGCAGCCCGGAGGGCAGGGGGCAGTGGGAGACCCAGTACTTC
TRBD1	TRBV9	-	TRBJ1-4	CASSAGQGRKLFF	TGTGCCAGCAGCGCCGGACAGGGGAGGAAACTGTTTTTT
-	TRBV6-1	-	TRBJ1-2	CASSEGQWDYTF	TGTGCCAGCAGTGAAGGACAGTGGGACTACACCTTC
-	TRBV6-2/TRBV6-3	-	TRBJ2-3	CASSSPGDPAPGVDTQYF	TGTGCCAGCAGTTCCCCGGGGGATCCCGCTCCTGGGGTAGATACGCAGTATTTT
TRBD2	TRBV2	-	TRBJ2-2	CASRGSGGFTGELFF	TGTGCCAGCAGGGGGAGCGGGGGGTTCACCGGGGAGCTGTTTTTT
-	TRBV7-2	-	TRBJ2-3	CASSLAHSTDTQYF	TGTGCCAGCAGCTTAGCCCATAGCACAGATACGCAGTATTTT
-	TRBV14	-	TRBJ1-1	CASSRTTPRSPAEAFF	TGTGCCAGCAGCCGAACCACTCCGCGGTCACCCGCTGAAGCTTTCTTT
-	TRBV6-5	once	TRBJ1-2	CASSKSGNDNYGYTF	TGTGCCAGCAGTAAGTCGGGGAACGACAACTATGGCTACACCTTC
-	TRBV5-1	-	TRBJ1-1	CASSLEGATEAFF	TGCGCCAGCAGCTTGGAAGGGGCCACTGAAGCTTTCTTT
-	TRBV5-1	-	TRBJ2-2	CASSPRTGRDGELFF	TGCGCCAGCAGCCCGCGGACAGGGAGGGACGGGGAGCTGTTTTTT
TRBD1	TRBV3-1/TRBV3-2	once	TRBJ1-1	CASSKGTGRAFF	TGTGCCAGCAGCAAAGGGACAGGGAGGGCTTTCTTT
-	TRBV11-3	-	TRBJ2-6	CASSLDSALGGSGANVLTF	TGTGCCAGCAGCTTAGACTCCGCCCTGGGGGGCTCTGGGGCCAACGTCCTGACTTTC
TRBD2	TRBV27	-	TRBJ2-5	CASRSRGQETQYF	TGTGCCAGCAGGTCGCGGGGGCAAGAGACCCAGTACTTC
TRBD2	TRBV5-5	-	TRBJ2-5	CASSLGGGAVWETQYF	TGTGCCAGCAGCTTGGGCGGGGGGGCCGTTTGGGAGACCCAGTACTTC
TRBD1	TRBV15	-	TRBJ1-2	CATSIRDREYGYTF	TGTGCCACCAGCATTAGGGACAGGGAGTATGGCTACACCTTC
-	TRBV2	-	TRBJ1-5	CASSERVSNQPQHF	TGTGCCAGCAGTGAACGGGTTAGCAATCAGCCCCAGCATTTT
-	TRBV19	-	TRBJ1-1	CASSIRREAEAFF	TGTGCCAGTAGTATTCGCAGGGAAGCGGAAGCTTTCTTT
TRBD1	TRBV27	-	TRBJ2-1	CASSTGTGWDNEQFF	TGTGCCAGCAGCACCGGGACAGGGTGGGACAATGAGCAGTTCTTC
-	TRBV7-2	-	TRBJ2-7	CASSFSGYEQYF	TGTGCCAGCAGCTTCTCAGGCTACGAGCAGTACTTC
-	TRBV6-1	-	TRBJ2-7	CASSPDRTSYEQYF	TGTGCCAGCAGTCCAGACAGGACCTCCTACGAGCAGTACTTC
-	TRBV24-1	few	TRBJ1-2	CATSGAPPNYGYTF	TGTGCCACCAGTGGGGCACCCCCTAACTATGGCTACACCTTC
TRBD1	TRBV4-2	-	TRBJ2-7	CASSQITGGSYEQYF	TGTGCCAGCAGCCAAATCACAGGGGGCTCCTACGAGCAGTACTTC
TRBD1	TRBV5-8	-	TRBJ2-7	CASGRTGHYEQYF	TGTGCCAGCGGCCGGACAGGGCATTACGAGCAGTACTTC
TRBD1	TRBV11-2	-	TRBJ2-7	CASSQRQGAYF	TGTGCCAGCAGCCAACGACAGGGTGCGTACTTC
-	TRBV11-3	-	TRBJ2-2	CASSLGTGSPGELFF	TGTGCCAGCAGCTTGGGCACAGGGTCCCCCGGGGAGCTGTTTTTT
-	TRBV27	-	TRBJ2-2	CASSLRVGQGIPGELFF	TGTGCCAGCAGTTTAAGGGTCGGGCAGGGGATCCCCGGGGAGCTGTTTTTT
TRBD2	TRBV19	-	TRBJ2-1	CASAPRSGGAVVSYNEQFF	TGTGCCTCCGCCCCGAGGAGCGGGGGGGCGGTGGTCTCCTACAATGAGCAGTTCTTC